The rows below give T cell receptor beta chains drawn from one sample of a study of a mutant IDH1 vaccine in newly diagnosed glioma. TCRdb's table, derived via immunoSEQ multiplex PCR, lists solely in-frame clones and lacks some. The table shows roughly 68,000 clones, with 60% to 75% occurring only once. Their recognized antigens are unknown. The sequenced sample was PBMCs, obtained from a glioma patient whose treatment included an IDH1 peptide vaccine. The source is a man aged 45-65 years with glioma. CDR3s include the opening cysteine and the closing phenylalanine or tryptophan. Each record gives: clone size, V gene, J gene, D gene, CDR3 protein, CDR3 DNA. A D gene is named only where the DNA matches it firmly. Where a row states a size, it is once, few, many or the class of an expanded clone; other rows omit it.

NA	TRBV9	TRBJ2-2	NA	CASSVGVSLTGELFF	TGTGCCAGCAGCGTAGGTGTCAGTCTGACCGGGGAGCTGTTTTTT
few	TRBV18	TRBJ1-5	TRBD1	CASSPSGTDNQPQHF	TGTGCCAGCTCACCATCCGGGACAGACAATCAGCCCCAGCATTTT
few	TRBV5-6	TRBJ2-7	TRBD2	CASSLRTSGGAGSF	TGTGCCAGCAGCTTGCGAACTAGCGGGGGGGCAGGTTCCTTC
few	TRBV27	TRBJ2-4	TRBD1	CASSRTGGPVAKNIQYF	TGTGCCAGCAGTAGGACAGGGGGACCCGTAGCCAAAAACATTCAGTACTTC
few	TRBV6-5	TRBJ2-3	NA	CASSYSSGDTQYF	TGTGCCAGCAGTTACTCCTCCGGCGATACGCAGTATTTT
NA	TRBV30	TRBJ2-7	TRBD1	CAWSVWGQGDYEQYF	TGTGCCTGGAGTGTATGGGGACAGGGCGATTACGAGCAGTACTTC
many	TRBV11-2	TRBJ2-5	TRBD2	CASRRTSGADGTQYF	TGTGCCAGCAGGCGGACTAGCGGGGCTGACGGGACCCAGTACTTC
NA	TRBV27	TRBJ2-2	TRBD1	CASSLASGTATGELFF	TGTGCCAGCAGTTTGGCCTCCGGGACAGCGACCGGGGAGCTGTTTTTT
NA	TRBV2	TRBJ1-4	NA	CASSETSNEKLFF	TGTGCCAGCAGTGAAACAAGTAATGAAAAACTGTTTTTT
few	TRBV7-2	TRBJ2-1	NA	CASSLDGGANEQFF	TGTGCCAGCAGCTTAGACGGTGGGGCCAATGAGCAGTTCTTC
NA	TRBV6-5	TRBJ1-2	NA	CASKNGGSGYGYTF	TGTGCCAGCAAAAACGGGGGGAGTGGCTATGGCTACACCTTC
few	TRBV10-3	TRBJ2-7	NA	CATSDLSSYEQYF	TGTGCCACCTCCGACTTGAGCTCCTACGAGCAGTACTTC
few	TRBV28	TRBJ1-1	NA	CASSSQRVGTEAFF	TGTGCCAGCAGTTCCCAACGGGTCGGGACTGAAGCTTTCTTT
NA	TRBV7-6	TRBJ2-7	TRBD1	CASSLRQGAPYEQYF	TGTGCCAGCAGCTTAAGACAGGGGGCCCCCTACGAGCAGTACTTC
few	TRBV4-1	TRBJ2-6	TRBD2	CASSQGPWASGLLSGANVLTF	TGCGCCAGCAGCCAAGGACCCTGGGCTAGCGGGTTGCTCTCTGGGGCCAACGTCCTGACTTTC
few	TRBV4-3	TRBJ1-4	NA	CASSQTSTENEKLFF	TGCGCCAGCAGCCAAACCTCGACAGAGAATGAAAAACTGTTTTTT
once	TRBV29-1	TRBJ1-1	NA	CSVVETEAFF	TGCAGCGTTGTAGAAACTGAAGCTTTCTTT
few	TRBV6-1	TRBJ1-1	NA	CASREGHLYTEAFF	TGTGCCAGCAGGGAGGGACATCTTTACACTGAAGCTTTCTTT
NA	TRBV5-1	TRBJ2-1	NA	CASSLEGPQSYNEQFF	TGCGCCAGCAGCTTGGAGGGCCCCCAATCGTACAATGAGCAGTTCTTC
NA	TRBV5-8	TRBJ2-7	NA	CASSARQVFAYEQYF	TGTGCCAGCAGCGCCCGACAGGTTTTTGCCTACGAGCAGTACTTC
many	TRBV6-5	TRBJ2-7	NA	CASSYSTLGSYEQYF	TGTGCCAGCAGTTACTCGACACTAGGCTCCTACGAGCAGTACTTC
once	TRBV15	TRBJ2-2	NA	CATSSRAPGTGELFF	TGTGCCACCAGCTCCCGGGCCCCGGGCACCGGGGAGCTGTTTTTT
once	TRBV7-2	TRBJ2-7	NA	CASSSGPIYEQYF	TGTGCCAGCAGCTCAGGGCCGATCTACGAGCAGTACTTC
medium-sized	TRBV4-3	TRBJ1-5	NA	CASSLDRALNQPQHF	TGCGCCAGCAGCCTAGACAGAGCCCTTAATCAGCCCCAGCATTTT
NA	TRBV6-6	TRBJ1-3	NA	CASSNRRSSGNTIYF	TGTGCCAGCAGTAACCGCAGATCCTCTGGAAACACCATATATTTT
NA	TRBV30	TRBJ2-1	TRBD1	CAWSAGTASYNEQFF	TGTGCCTGGAGTGCCGGGACAGCCTCCTACAATGAGCAGTTCTTC